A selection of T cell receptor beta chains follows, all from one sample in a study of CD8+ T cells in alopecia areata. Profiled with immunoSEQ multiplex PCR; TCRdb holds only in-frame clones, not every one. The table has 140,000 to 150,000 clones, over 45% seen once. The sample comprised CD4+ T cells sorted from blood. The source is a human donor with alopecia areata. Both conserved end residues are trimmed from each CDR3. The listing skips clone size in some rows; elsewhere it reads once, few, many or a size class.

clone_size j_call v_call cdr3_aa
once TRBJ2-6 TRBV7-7 ASSDPPGQGPDFGANVLT
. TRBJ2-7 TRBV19 ASSETAAREQY
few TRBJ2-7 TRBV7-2 ASSLARQLYEQY
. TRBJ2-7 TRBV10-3 AISELAAAAEQY
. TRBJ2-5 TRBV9 ASRSTVRQY
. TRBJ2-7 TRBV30 AWSVGGERVEQY
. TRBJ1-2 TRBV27 ASSEQGYGYT
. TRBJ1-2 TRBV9 ASSGTGRANYGYT
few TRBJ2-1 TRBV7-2 ASSLSEKFEQF
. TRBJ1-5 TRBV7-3 ASSLDLGQPQH
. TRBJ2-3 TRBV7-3 ASSLKPLAGPPDTQY
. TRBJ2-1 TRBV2 ASSDRVYMNEQF
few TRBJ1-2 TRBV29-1 SVDYGGYYGYT
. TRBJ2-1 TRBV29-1 SVQRGNEQF
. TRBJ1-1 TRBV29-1 SVEGQGEAF
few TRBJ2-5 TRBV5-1 ASSLRSGGQETQY
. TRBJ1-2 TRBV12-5 ASGLTLAGLANYGYT
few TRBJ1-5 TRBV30 AWYHSNQPQH
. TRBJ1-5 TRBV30 AWSPLTGGYQPQH
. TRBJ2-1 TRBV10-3 AIRGLYNNEQF
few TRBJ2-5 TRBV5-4 ASSLGQETQY
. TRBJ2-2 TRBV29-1 SVGEWPNTGELF
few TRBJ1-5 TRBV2 AVGGEPYSNQPQH
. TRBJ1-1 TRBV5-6 ASSFFRDTEAF
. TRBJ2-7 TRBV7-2 ASSSTSGPGYEQY
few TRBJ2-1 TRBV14 ASSQGRLASYNEQF
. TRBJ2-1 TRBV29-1 SVELGSSNEQF
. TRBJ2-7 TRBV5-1 ASSPPTGMGYEQY
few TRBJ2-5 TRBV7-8 ASVAGLQETQY
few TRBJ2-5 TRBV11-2 ASSLGARGGSQETQY
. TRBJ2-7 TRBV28 ASSPGGYASYEQY
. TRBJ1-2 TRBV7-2 ASRERTGQAYGYT
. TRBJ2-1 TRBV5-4 ASSLSGLAGYEQF
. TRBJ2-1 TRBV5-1 ASSPPATGDNEQF
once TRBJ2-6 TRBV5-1 ASTPGVSGANVLT
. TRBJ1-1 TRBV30 AWSRDVNTEAF
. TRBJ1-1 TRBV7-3 ASSKGGGRTEAF
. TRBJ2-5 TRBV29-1 SVLRTNEKQY
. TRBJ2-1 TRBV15 ATSRDRPGESEQF